The sequence of this T cell receptor (beta chain) was determined in a study of OX40 agonist ivuxolimab in advanced cancers. Overall study: Every 2 weeks, ivuxolimab was infused into the patients intravenously at between 0.01 and 10 mg/kg.

The CDR3 covers 12 residues. CDR1 is MNHEY, CDR2 SMNVEV, per germline (reference sequence). Deletions cut 10 bases from V and 7 bases from J, with 13 bases between. Regarding this clone: Its antigen is unknown.

Whole-study results and caveats: The specificity for antigen of the expanded peripheral T cells was not determined.

The repertoire was sequenced with immunoSEQ multiplex PCR; TCRdb's copy has only in-frame clones and lacks some. The profile shows some 25,000 clones, about 86% of them singletons. The V call is TRBV27, the J call TRBJ2-2, with D possibly matching TRBD2 (6 bases). The origin of this receptor is an adult with an advanced solid tumor such as melanoma, head and neck, liver or kidney cancer. This specimen was CD4+ or CD8+ T cells sorted from blood, taken in a trial of the OX40 agonist ivuxolimab. The CDR3 nucleotides read TGTGCCACCAGGCTGGGGGGCGGGGAGCTGTTTTTT. Protein product: CATRLGGGELFF.